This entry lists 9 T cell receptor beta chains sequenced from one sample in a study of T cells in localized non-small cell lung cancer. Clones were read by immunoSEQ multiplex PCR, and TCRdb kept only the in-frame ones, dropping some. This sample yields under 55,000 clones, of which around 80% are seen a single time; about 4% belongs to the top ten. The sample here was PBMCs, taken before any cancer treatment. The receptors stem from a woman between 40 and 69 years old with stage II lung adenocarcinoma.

CDR3 amino acids: CASSFRRGYQETQYF. The CDR3 DNA sequence: TGTGCCAGCAGCTTTCGACGGGGGTACCAAGAGACCCAGTACTTC. This chain connects TRBV11-2 to TRBJ2-5; maybe TRBD2 (6 bases). The V end was cut by 3 bases, the J end by 0 bases, with 11 bases between. Per the germline V gene, CDR1 is SGHAT and CDR2 is FQNNGV. This CDR3 has 15 residues.

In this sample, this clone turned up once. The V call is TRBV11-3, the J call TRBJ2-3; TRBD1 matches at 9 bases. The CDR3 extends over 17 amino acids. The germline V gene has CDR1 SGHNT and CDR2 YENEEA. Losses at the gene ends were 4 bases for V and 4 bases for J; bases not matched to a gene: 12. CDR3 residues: CASSSGEGTGGADTQYF. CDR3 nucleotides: TGTGCCAGCAGCTCGGGGGAAGGAACAGGGGGCGCAGATACGCAGTATTTT. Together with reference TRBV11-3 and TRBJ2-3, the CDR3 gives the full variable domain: EAGVVQSPRYKIIEKKQPVAFWCNPISGHNTLYWYLQNLGQGPELLIRYENEEAVDDSQLPKDRFSAERLKGVDSTLKIQPAELGDSAVYLCASSSGEGTGGADTQYFGPGTRLTVL.

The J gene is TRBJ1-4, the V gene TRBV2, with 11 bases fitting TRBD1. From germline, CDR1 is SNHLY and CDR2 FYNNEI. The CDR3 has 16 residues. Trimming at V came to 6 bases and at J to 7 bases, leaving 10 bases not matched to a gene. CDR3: CASRTDRGRGSEKLFF. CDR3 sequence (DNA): TGTGCCAGCAGAACGGACAGGGGGCGGGGGAGTGAAAAACTGTTTTTT.

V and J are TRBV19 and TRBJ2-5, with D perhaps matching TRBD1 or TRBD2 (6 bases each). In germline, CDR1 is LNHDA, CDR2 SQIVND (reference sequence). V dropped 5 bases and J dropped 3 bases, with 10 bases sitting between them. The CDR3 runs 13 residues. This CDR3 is CASSSRGEETQYF. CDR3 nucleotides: TGTGCCAGTAGTTCTAGGGGGGAAGAGACCCAGTACTTC.

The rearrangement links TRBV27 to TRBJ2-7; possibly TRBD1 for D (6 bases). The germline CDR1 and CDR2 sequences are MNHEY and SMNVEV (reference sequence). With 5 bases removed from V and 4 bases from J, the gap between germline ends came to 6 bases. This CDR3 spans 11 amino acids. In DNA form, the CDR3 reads TGTGCCAGCAGTCAGGGGTACGAGCAGTACTTC. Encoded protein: CASSQGYEQYF.

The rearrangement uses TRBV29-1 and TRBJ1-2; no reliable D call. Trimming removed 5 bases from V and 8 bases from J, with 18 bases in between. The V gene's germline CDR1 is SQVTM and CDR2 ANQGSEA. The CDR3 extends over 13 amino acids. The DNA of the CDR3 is TGCAGCGTTTTGACTGACCTAGGTATGGGCTACACCTTC. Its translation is CSVLTDLGMGYTF. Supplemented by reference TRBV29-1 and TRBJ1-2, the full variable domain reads SAVISQKPSRDICQRGTSLTIQCQVDSQVTMMFWYRQQPGQSLTLIATANQGSEATYESGFVIDKFPISRPNLTFSTLTVSNMSPEDSSIYLCSVLTDLGMGYTFGSGTRLTVV.

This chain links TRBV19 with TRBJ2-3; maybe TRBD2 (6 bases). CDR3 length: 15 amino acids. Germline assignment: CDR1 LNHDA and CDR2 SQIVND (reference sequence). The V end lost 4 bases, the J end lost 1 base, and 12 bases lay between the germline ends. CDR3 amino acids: CASSTAGWGTDTQYF. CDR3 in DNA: TGTGCCAGTAGTACCGCGGGGTGGGGCACAGATACGCAGTATTTT.

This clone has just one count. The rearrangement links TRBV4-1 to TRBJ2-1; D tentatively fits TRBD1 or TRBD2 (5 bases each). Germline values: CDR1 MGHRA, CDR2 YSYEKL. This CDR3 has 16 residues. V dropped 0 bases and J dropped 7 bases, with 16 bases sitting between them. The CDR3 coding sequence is TGCGCCAGCAGCCAAGAAGGGACCCGAGGTGGTAATGAGCAGTTCTTC. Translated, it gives CASSQEGTRGGNEQFF.

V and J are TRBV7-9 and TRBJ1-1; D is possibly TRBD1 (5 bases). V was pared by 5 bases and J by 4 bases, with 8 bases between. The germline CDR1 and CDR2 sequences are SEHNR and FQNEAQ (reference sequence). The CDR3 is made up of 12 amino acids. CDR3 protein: CASSRGGTEAFF. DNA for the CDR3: TGTGCCAGCAGCCGGGGGGGCACTGAAGCTTTCTTT.